This T cell receptor beta chain was captured in a study of glioma-infiltrating T cells. Study results and caveats: Tissue-blood divergence was below expectation in non-neoplastic patients, above in gliomas.

With regard to this clonotype: Antigen: not known.

Germline loops: CDR1 SGHAT, CDR2 FQNNGV. The CDR3 has 15 residues. The germline V and J ends were trimmed by 5 bases and 4 bases, with 17 bases remaining between them. TCR alpha and beta CDR3 regions were amplified from RNA using iRepertoire nested multiplex PCR. Tissue mRNA or PBMC total RNA, 100-400 ng, went into one-step reverse transcription and amplification. TCRdb ran MiXCR on the multiplex PCR reads and lists one entry per CDR3 protein. The sample shows roughly 100,000 distinct CDR3 sequences, about 28% of them seen only once. The chain combines TRBV11-2 with TRBJ1-1; D call uncertain. The TCR originated in a human donor with low-grade glioma or glioblastoma, undergoing nonglioma brain surgery, or in good health (not recorded which). The sequenced material came from glioma tissue, nonneoplastic brain tissue, or PBMCs (not recorded which). CDR3 in DNA: TGTGCCAGCAGCCTCGATGGTTCAGGTACCACTGAAGCTTTCTTT. This sequence encodes CASSLDGSGTTEAFF.